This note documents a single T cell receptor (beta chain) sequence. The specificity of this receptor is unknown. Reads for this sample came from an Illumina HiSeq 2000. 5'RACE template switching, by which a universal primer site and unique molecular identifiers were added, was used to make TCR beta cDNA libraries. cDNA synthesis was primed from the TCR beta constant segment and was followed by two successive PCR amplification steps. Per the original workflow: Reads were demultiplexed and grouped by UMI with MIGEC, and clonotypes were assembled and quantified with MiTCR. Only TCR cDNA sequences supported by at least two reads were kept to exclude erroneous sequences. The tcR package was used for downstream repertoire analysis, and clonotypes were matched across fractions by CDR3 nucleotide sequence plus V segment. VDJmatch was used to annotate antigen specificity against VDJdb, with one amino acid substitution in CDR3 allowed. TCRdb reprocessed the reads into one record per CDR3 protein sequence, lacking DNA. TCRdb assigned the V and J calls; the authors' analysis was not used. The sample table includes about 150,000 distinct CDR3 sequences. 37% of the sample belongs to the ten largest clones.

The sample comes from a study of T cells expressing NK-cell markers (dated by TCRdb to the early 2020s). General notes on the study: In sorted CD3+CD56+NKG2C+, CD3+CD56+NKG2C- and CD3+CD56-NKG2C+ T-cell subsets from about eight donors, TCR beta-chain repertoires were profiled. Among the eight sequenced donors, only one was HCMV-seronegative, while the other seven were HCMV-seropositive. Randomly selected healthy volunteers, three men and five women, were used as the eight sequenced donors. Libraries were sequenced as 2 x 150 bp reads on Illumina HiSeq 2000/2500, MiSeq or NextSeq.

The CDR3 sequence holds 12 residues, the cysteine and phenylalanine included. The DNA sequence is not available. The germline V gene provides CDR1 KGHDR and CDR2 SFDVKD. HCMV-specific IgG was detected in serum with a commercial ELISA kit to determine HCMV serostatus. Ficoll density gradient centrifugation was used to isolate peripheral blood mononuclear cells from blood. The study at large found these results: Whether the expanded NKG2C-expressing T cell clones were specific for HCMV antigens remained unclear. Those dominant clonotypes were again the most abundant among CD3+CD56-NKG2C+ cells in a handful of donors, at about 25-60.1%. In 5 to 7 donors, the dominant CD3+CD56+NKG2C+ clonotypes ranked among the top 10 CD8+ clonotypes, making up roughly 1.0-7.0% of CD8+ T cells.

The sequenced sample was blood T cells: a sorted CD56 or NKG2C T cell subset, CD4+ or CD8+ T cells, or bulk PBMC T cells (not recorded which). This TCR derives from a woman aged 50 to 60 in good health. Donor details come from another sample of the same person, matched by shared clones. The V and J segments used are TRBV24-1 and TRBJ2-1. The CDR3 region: CAVGSSYNEQFF.